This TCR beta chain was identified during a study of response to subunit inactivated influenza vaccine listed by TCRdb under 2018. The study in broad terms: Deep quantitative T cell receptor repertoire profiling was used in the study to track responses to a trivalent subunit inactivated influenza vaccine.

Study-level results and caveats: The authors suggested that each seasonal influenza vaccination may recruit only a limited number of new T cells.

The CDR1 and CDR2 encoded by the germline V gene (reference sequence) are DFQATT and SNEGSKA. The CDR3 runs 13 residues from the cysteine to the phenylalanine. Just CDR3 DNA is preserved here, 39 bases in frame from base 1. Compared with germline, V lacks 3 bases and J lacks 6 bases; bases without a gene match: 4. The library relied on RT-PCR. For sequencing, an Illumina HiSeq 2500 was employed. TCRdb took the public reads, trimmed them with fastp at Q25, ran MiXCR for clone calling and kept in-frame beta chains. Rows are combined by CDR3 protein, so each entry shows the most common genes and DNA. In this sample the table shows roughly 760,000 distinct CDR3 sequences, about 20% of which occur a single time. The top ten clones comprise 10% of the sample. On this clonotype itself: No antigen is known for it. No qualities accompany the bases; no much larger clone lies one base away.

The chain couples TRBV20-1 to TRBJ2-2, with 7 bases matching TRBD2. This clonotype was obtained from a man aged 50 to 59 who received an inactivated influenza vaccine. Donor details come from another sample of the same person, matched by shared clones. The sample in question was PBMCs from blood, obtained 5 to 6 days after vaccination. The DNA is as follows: TGCAGTGCTAGTGAAGGGAGGGCCGGGGAGCTGTTTTTT. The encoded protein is CSASEGRAGELFF.